Shown below are 7 T cell receptor beta chains from a single sample sequenced in a study of T-cell reconstitution after alpha-beta-depleted transplantation in children. Unique molecular identifiers were used to barcode this TCRbeta library. TCRdb fed the PCR reads into MiXCR, producing one record per CDR3 protein. The repertoire holds about 170,000 distinct CDR3 sequences, with around 10% as singletons. Sample: PBMCs, taken before TCRalphabeta/CD19-depleted stem cell transplant. These receptors all come from a boy younger than 10 with acute myeloid leukemia, due to receive a stem cell transplant.

At least ten counts were recorded for this clonotype. The chain couples TRBV9 to TRBJ1-4; a weak D match, TRBD1 (5 bases). This CDR3 region has 14 residues. Germline values: CDR1 SGDLS, CDR2 YYNGEE. V was pared by 4 bases and J by 8 bases, with 15 bases between. The CDR3, as DNA: TGTGCCAGCAGCCAGGGAACAGTTGGCGAAAAACTGTTTTTT. It is translated as CASSQGTVGEKLFF.

In this sample, this clonotype turned up many times. The chain is built from TRBV7-9 and TRBJ2-3; D may be TRBD2 (6 bases). This CDR3 contains 14 residues. The V gene lost 0 bases and the J gene lost 7 bases, with 11 bases spanning the gap. Per germline, CDR1 SEHNR and CDR2 FQNEAQ (reference sequence). Here the CDR3 reads CASSLALGGNTQYF. CDR3 nucleotides: TGTGCCAGCAGCTTAGCGCTTGGGGGGAATACGCAGTATTTT.

This clonotype was seen repeatedly, ten times or more. The V gene is TRBV15, the J gene TRBJ1-2; D is undetermined. V lost 4 bases and J lost 2, with 2 bases in between. This CDR3 is built from 11 residues. In germline, CDR1 is LNHNV, CDR2 YYDKDF (reference sequence). DNA for the CDR3: TGTGCCACCAGCAACAACTATGGCTACACCTTC. Its translation is CATSNNYGYTF.

Concerning this clonotype: A single base separates this from a much larger clone, so it may be a read error. The CDR3 sequence: CASSRGDGDTF. In DNA, the CDR3 is TGCGCCAGCAGCAGAGGGGATGGCGACACCTTC. The V call is TRBV5-1, the J call TRBJ1-2; weak D call: TRBD1 (5 bases). This CDR3 contains 11 residues. Germline assignment: CDR1 SGHRS and CDR2 YFSETQ. Drawing the rest from reference TRBV5-1 and TRBJ1-2, the complete variable domain is KAGVTQTPRYLIKTRGQQVTLSCSPISGHRSVSWYQQTPGQGLQFLFEYFSETQRNKGNFPGRFSGRQFSNSRSEMNVSTLELGDSALYLCASSRGDGDTFGSGTRLTVV.

Comments on this clonotype: The junction does not match germline at one end; this may be a read error. The chain is built from TRBV20-1 and TRBJ2-1, with D perhaps matching TRBD2 (5 bases). CDR3 length equals 15 residues. From germline, CDR1 is DFQATT and CDR2 SNEGSKA (reference sequence). Here the CDR3 reads CCASSVVDGMREQFF. In nucleotides, the CDR3 is TGCTGTGCTAGCAGTGTGGTGGATGGGATGCGGGAGCAGTTCTTC.

V and J are TRBV12-3 or TRBV12-4 and TRBJ2-5, with D tentatively TRBD2 (5 bases). The V and J ends lost 6 bases and 3 bases respectively, with 23 bases between them. The CDR3 is 17 amino acids. CDR3 nucleotides: TGTGCCAGCAGCCGATCAATCGTCACGGGATTCGAAGAGACCCAGTACTTC. Translating it yields CASSRSIVTGFEETQYF.

This clonotype was counted ten times or more. The chain is built from TRBV28 and TRBJ2-3, with D perhaps TRBD2 (6 bases). This CDR3 region has 16 residues. V lost 5 bases, J lost 2 bases, and 17 bases lay in between. Germline values: CDR1 MDHEN, CDR2 SYDVKM. The CDR3 coding sequence is TGTGCCAGCAGTCCCCTCACTAGCTCGGACACAGATACGCAGTATTTT. Protein product: CASSPLTSSDTDTQYF.